This is a list of T cell receptor beta chains from one sample in a study of regulatory T cells in long-lasting Graves disease. One entry per CDR3 protein results from TCRdb running MiXCR on the multiplex PCR reads. In the table there are hundreds of thousands of distinct CDR3 sequences, around 20% of which are singletons. Sequenced material: peripheral blood mononuclear cells (PBMCs), taken when the disease was refractory, from a patient treated with antithyroid drugs. The origin of the receptors is a female donor with Graves disease. CDR3s include the opening cysteine and the closing phenylalanine or tryptophan. D genes are given only for firm matches. The size of a clone is reported for some rows only, either as once, few or many, or as a class for expanded clones.

clone_size: many
d_call: TRBD2
v_call: TRBV28
j_call: TRBJ2-7
cdr3_nt: TGTGCCAGCAGTTTCCGACTAGCGGGAGGCACCCACCCGTCCTACGAGCAGTACTTC
cdr3_aa: CASSFRLAGGTHPSYEQYF

clone_size: many
d_call: .
v_call: TRBV7-2
j_call: TRBJ2-5
cdr3_nt: TGTGCCAGCAGCTTAGGAGGCGGTTCGGAGACCCAGTACTTC
cdr3_aa: CASSLGGGSETQYF

clone_size: once
d_call: TRBD2
v_call: TRBV9
j_call: TRBJ2-3
cdr3_nt: TGTGCCAGCAGCGTAGTAGCGGGAGCGTCAGATACGCAGTATTTT
cdr3_aa: CASSVVAGASDTQYF

clone_size: .
d_call: .
v_call: TRBV20-1
j_call: TRBJ1-5
cdr3_nt: TGCAGTGCTAGACCGATAACTAGCAATCAGCCCCAGCATTTT
cdr3_aa: CSARPITSNQPQHF

clone_size: many
d_call: .
v_call: TRBV29-1
j_call: TRBJ1-2
cdr3_nt: TGCAGCGTTGCGACGGGATTCTATGGCTACACCTTC
cdr3_aa: CSVATGFYGYTF

clone_size: .
d_call: TRBD2
v_call: TRBV20-1
j_call: TRBJ2-7
cdr3_nt: TGCAGTGCTAGGGAAGGACTAGCGGGATCCTACGAGCAGTACTTC
cdr3_aa: CSAREGLAGSYEQYF

clone_size: many
d_call: .
v_call: TRBV12-3/TRBV12-4
j_call: TRBJ1-1
cdr3_nt: TGTGCCAGCAGTGGGGGATTTGAAAACACTGAAGCTTTCTTT
cdr3_aa: CASSGGFENTEAFF

clone_size: .
d_call: .
v_call: TRBV18
j_call: TRBJ2-5
cdr3_nt: TGTGCCAGCTCACCGGTGGAGACCCAGTACTTC
cdr3_aa: CASSPVETQYF

clone_size: few
d_call: TRBD1
v_call: TRBV6-1
j_call: TRBJ2-2
cdr3_nt: TGTGCCAGCAGGCACCGCATAGGACAGGGGGCCGGGGAGCTGTTTTTT
cdr3_aa: CASRHRIGQGAGELFF

clone_size: many
d_call: .
v_call: TRBV12-3/TRBV12-4
j_call: TRBJ2-7
cdr3_nt: TGTGCCAGCTCCCGGGGGCCCTACGAGCAGTACTTC
cdr3_aa: CASSRGPYEQYF

clone_size: few
d_call: .
v_call: TRBV19
j_call: TRBJ1-1
cdr3_nt: TGTGCCGCAAGGGACGACCGGTCCGGTGCTGAAGCTTTCTTT
cdr3_aa: CAARDDRSGAEAFF

clone_size: many
d_call: .
v_call: TRBV12-3/TRBV12-4
j_call: TRBJ2-2
cdr3_nt: TGTGCCAGCAGTTTTCTCGCAGGGCCCAACACCGGGGAGCTGTTTTTT
cdr3_aa: CASSFLAGPNTGELFF

clone_size: .
d_call: .
v_call: TRBV24-1
j_call: TRBJ1-5
cdr3_nt: TGTGCCACCAGCGGGGGGAATCAGCCCCAGCATTTT
cdr3_aa: CATSGGNQPQHF

clone_size: .
d_call: TRBD2
v_call: TRBV20-1
j_call: TRBJ2-7
cdr3_nt: TGCAGTGCTACCCGAGGGGGACTAGCGGACGGGGAGCAGTACTTC
cdr3_aa: CSATRGGLADGEQYF

clone_size: many
d_call: TRBD2
v_call: TRBV28
j_call: TRBJ2-7
cdr3_nt: TGTGCCAGCAGTTTCGGGCTAGCGGGCTACGAGCAGTACTTC
cdr3_aa: CASSFGLAGYEQYF

clone_size: .
d_call: .
v_call: TRBV6-2/TRBV6-3
j_call: TRBJ2-2
cdr3_nt: TGTGCCAGCAGTGGCATCATCAGGGATGCCGGGGAGCTGTTTTTT
cdr3_aa: CASSGIIRDAGELFF

clone_size: .
d_call: .
v_call: TRBV20-1
j_call: TRBJ2-5
cdr3_nt: TGCAGTGCTAGGTGGAGACGTATCCAAGAGACCCAGTACTTC
cdr3_aa: CSARWRRIQETQYF

clone_size: many
d_call: TRBD1
v_call: TRBV12-3/TRBV12-4
j_call: TRBJ2-5
cdr3_nt: TGTGCCAGCAGTGTGGGACAGGGGTGGCAAGAGACCCAGTACTTC
cdr3_aa: CASSVGQGWQETQYF

clone_size: many
d_call: .
v_call: TRBV27
j_call: TRBJ2-5
cdr3_nt: TGTGCCACCCAGTTTGCGGAGACCCAGTACTTC
cdr3_aa: CATQFAETQYF

clone_size: .
d_call: .
v_call: TRBV19
j_call: TRBJ1-6
cdr3_nt: TGTGCCAGTAGTCCAAGGGAGAATTCACCCCTCCACTTT
cdr3_aa: CASSPRENSPLHF

clone_size: many
d_call: .
v_call: TRBV28
j_call: TRBJ2-7
cdr3_nt: TGTGCCTGGGGGGTGGGGGGCTACGAGCAGTACTTC
cdr3_aa: CAWGVGGYEQYF

clone_size: few
d_call: .
v_call: TRBV7-8
j_call: TRBJ1-4
cdr3_nt: TGTGCCAGCACCCGGGGGAGGGTTATCTCAACTAATGAAAAACTGTTTTTT
cdr3_aa: CASTRGRVISTNEKLFF

clone_size: many
d_call: .
v_call: TRBV7-9
j_call: TRBJ1-2
cdr3_nt: TGTGCCAGCAGCTCAAAGGACTGGAGATATGGCTACACCTTC
cdr3_aa: CASSSKDWRYGYTF

clone_size: many
d_call: .
v_call: TRBV10-3
j_call: TRBJ2-5
cdr3_nt: TGTGCCATCAGTGCATGGGGCAGGGAGACCCAGTACTTC
cdr3_aa: CAISAWGRETQYF

clone_size: few
d_call: TRBD2
v_call: TRBV6-1
j_call: TRBJ2-3
cdr3_nt: TGTGCCAGCAGTCGCATACTAGCGGAAGGGGCAGATACGCAGTATTTT
cdr3_aa: CASSRILAEGADTQYF

clone_size: .
d_call: .
v_call: TRBV20-1
j_call: TRBJ2-2
cdr3_nt: TGCAGTGCTAGAGCGGGACTTTTGAACACCGGGGAGCTGTTTTTT
cdr3_aa: CSARAGLLNTGELFF

clone_size: many
d_call: .
v_call: TRBV9
j_call: TRBJ1-3
cdr3_nt: TGTGCCAGCAGCGTAGACGGGTCCGGAAACACCATATATTTT
cdr3_aa: CASSVDGSGNTIYF

clone_size: .
d_call: TRBD2
v_call: TRBV6-2/TRBV6-3
j_call: TRBJ2-2
cdr3_nt: TGTGCCAGCAGTTACTCGATAGCGGGAGGGACCGGGGAGCTGTTTTTT
cdr3_aa: CASSYSIAGGTGELFF

clone_size: .
d_call: .
v_call: TRBV11-2
j_call: TRBJ2-2
cdr3_nt: TGTGCCAGCAGCTTGGGAGGGGGGCTGTTTTTT
cdr3_aa: CASSLGGGLFF

clone_size: .
d_call: TRBD2
v_call: TRBV15
j_call: TRBJ2-2
cdr3_nt: TGTGCCACCAGCATTGGGGGACTAGCGGGCACCGGGGAGCTGTTTTTT
cdr3_aa: CATSIGGLAGTGELFF

clone_size: many
d_call: TRBD1
v_call: TRBV6-1
j_call: TRBJ2-7
cdr3_nt: TGTGCCAGCAGGCCGGGACAGGGGGGCAACGAGCAGTACTTC
cdr3_aa: CASRPGQGGNEQYF

clone_size: .
d_call: TRBD1
v_call: TRBV19
j_call: TRBJ2-3
cdr3_nt: TGTGCCAGTAGAGACAGGGGTAGGACAGATACGCAGTATTTT
cdr3_aa: CASRDRGRTDTQYF

clone_size: .
d_call: .
v_call: TRBV27
j_call: TRBJ2-7
cdr3_nt: TGTGCCAGCAGTTTAATTGGATCCAACTACGAGCAGTACTTC
cdr3_aa: CASSLIGSNYEQYF

clone_size: .
d_call: TRBD1
v_call: TRBV6-5
j_call: TRBJ2-7
cdr3_nt: TGTGCCAGCAGTAACTACATTACAGGGGGGACAAACGAGCAGTACTTC
cdr3_aa: CASSNYITGGTNEQYF

clone_size: many
d_call: .
v_call: TRBV19
j_call: TRBJ1-5
cdr3_nt: TGTGCCAGTAGTTCGGGGACACTTAGGCATCAGCCCCAGCATTTT
cdr3_aa: CASSSGTLRHQPQHF

clone_size: few
d_call: TRBD2
v_call: TRBV19
j_call: TRBJ2-7
cdr3_nt: TGTGCCAGTACCCTATCTGCCCCTTCTTCGGGAGGATCCTACGAGCAGTACTTC
cdr3_aa: CASTLSAPSSGGSYEQYF

clone_size: many
d_call: .
v_call: TRBV7-9
j_call: TRBJ2-7
cdr3_nt: TGTGCCAGCACCATCTCTGGACAGACCTACGAGCAGTACTTC
cdr3_aa: CASTISGQTYEQYF

clone_size: many
d_call: .
v_call: TRBV6-1
j_call: TRBJ1-1
cdr3_nt: TGTGCCAGCAGCATCGGCGGGATAACTGAAGCTTTCTTT
cdr3_aa: CASSIGGITEAFF

clone_size: .
d_call: TRBD2
v_call: TRBV7-6
j_call: TRBJ2-1
cdr3_nt: TGTGCCAGCAGACCTAGCGGGAGTATTGAGCAGTTCTTC
cdr3_aa: CASRPSGSIEQFF

clone_size: .
d_call: .
v_call: TRBV7-2
j_call: TRBJ1-1
cdr3_nt: TGTGCCAGCAGCCCGACGGTTTCGAGACGAACATTGACTGAAGCTTTCTTT
cdr3_aa: CASSPTVSRRTLTEAFF

clone_size: once
d_call: .
v_call: TRBV20-1
j_call: TRBJ1-2
cdr3_nt: TGCAGTGCTAGAGAGGGACGGCAAAACAACTATGGCTACACCTTC
cdr3_aa: CSAREGRQNNYGYTF

clone_size: few
d_call: TRBD1
v_call: TRBV20-1
j_call: TRBJ1-3
cdr3_nt: TGCAGTGCTTCCGGGACAGGGAGTGGAAACACCATATATTTT
cdr3_aa: CSASGTGSGNTIYF

clone_size: .
d_call: .
v_call: TRBV3-1
j_call: TRBJ2-2
cdr3_nt: TGTGCCAGCAGCCAAGAAATGATCACCGGGGAGCTGTTTTTT
cdr3_aa: CASSQEMITGELFF

clone_size: .
d_call: TRBD1
v_call: TRBV20-1
j_call: TRBJ2-7
cdr3_nt: TGCAGTGCTAGACGGCCGGGACAGGGGGCCGAGCAGTACTTC
cdr3_aa: CSARRPGQGAEQYF

clone_size: few
d_call: .
v_call: TRBV6-2/TRBV6-3
j_call: TRBJ2-7
cdr3_nt: TGTGCCAGCAGTTGGGACAAGATCTACGAGCAGTACTTC
cdr3_aa: CASSWDKIYEQYF

clone_size: .
d_call: TRBD1
v_call: TRBV30
j_call: TRBJ2-7
cdr3_nt: TGTGCCTGGAGTGTAACCGGGACAGGGTTGCCCGAGCAGTACTTC
cdr3_aa: CAWSVTGTGLPEQYF

clone_size: few
d_call: .
v_call: TRBV4-1
j_call: TRBJ2-2
cdr3_nt: TGCGCCAGCAGCCAAGATCGTTGGTCTAGCGCGAACACCGGGGAGCTGTTTTTT
cdr3_aa: CASSQDRWSSANTGELFF

clone_size: few
d_call: TRBD2
v_call: TRBV6-5
j_call: TRBJ2-5
cdr3_nt: TGTGCCAGCAGTTATCCGGGACTAGCGGCCCGGGTGGAGACCCAGTACTTC
cdr3_aa: CASSYPGLAARVETQYF

clone_size: .
d_call: TRBD1
v_call: TRBV18
j_call: TRBJ1-1
cdr3_nt: TGTGCCAGCTCACCGGGACAGGAGAAAGCTTTCTTT
cdr3_aa: CASSPGQEKAFF

clone_size: once
d_call: .
v_call: TRBV19
j_call: TRBJ1-5
cdr3_nt: TGTGCCAGTAGTATCCAGTGGAGCAATCAGCCCCAGCATTTT
cdr3_aa: CASSIQWSNQPQHF

clone_size: few
d_call: .
v_call: TRBV20-1
j_call: TRBJ1-1
cdr3_nt: TGCAGTGCTTTGGAAGAGGACAGAGACACTGAAGCTTTCTTT
cdr3_aa: CSALEEDRDTEAFF

clone_size: many
d_call: .
v_call: TRBV10-3
j_call: TRBJ2-5
cdr3_nt: TGTGCCATCCAGGACAGAGGGGCCCAGTACTTC
cdr3_aa: CAIQDRGAQYF

clone_size: .
d_call: .
v_call: TRBV9
j_call: TRBJ1-4
cdr3_nt: TGTGCCAGCAGCGTAGAGGGCAGGGACGTCGAAAAACTGTTTTTT
cdr3_aa: CASSVEGRDVEKLFF

clone_size: few
d_call: .
v_call: TRBV7-9
j_call: TRBJ1-2
cdr3_nt: TGTGCCAGCAGCCTCCCGGTAGCCCGGGGCTATGGCTACACCTTC
cdr3_aa: CASSLPVARGYGYTF

clone_size: many
d_call: .
v_call: TRBV28
j_call: TRBJ2-7
cdr3_nt: TGTGCCAGCAGTTTTGTCCACAGGGACGAGCAGTACTTC
cdr3_aa: CASSFVHRDEQYF

clone_size: few
d_call: .
v_call: TRBV13
j_call: TRBJ1-1
cdr3_nt: TGTGCCAGCAGCCCGCAGGACAGTCGGGGCTCGGACACTGAAGCTTTCTTT
cdr3_aa: CASSPQDSRGSDTEAFF

clone_size: .
d_call: .
v_call: TRBV19
j_call: TRBJ2-2
cdr3_nt: TGTGCCAGTAGTCCCCCAACAGGGAGAAGCTCCGGGGAGCTGTTTTTT
cdr3_aa: CASSPPTGRSSGELFF

clone_size: .
d_call: .
v_call: TRBV30
j_call: TRBJ2-3
cdr3_nt: TGTGCCTGGACGACCACATCGCACGGAGATACGCAGTATTTT
cdr3_aa: CAWTTTSHGDTQYF

clone_size: many
d_call: .
v_call: TRBV7-2
j_call: TRBJ2-7
cdr3_nt: TGTGCCAGCAGCAAGGACCGTTATACCTACGAGCAGTACTTC
cdr3_aa: CASSKDRYTYEQYF